This T cell receptor (beta chain) came from a study of cytomegalovirus exposure and HLA in healthy donors. Researchers ran the PCR with 60 Vbeta and 13 Jbeta primers. Here immunoSEQ multiplex PCR was the method, and the copy in TCRdb shows in-frame clones only, minus some. The data hold some 99,000 clones, with 73% observed a single time. Per germline, CDR1 SGDLS and CDR2 YYNGEE. There are 15 residues in the CDR3. V shed 2 bases and J 6 bases; nucleotides not matched to a gene: 11. Sequencing was done on a sample of PBMCs. The sequence came from a man aged 35 to 55 in good health and CMV-seronegative. The rearrangement uses TRBV9 and TRBJ2-7, with TRBD1 matching over 7 bases. In nucleotides, the CDR3 is TGTGCCAGCAGCGTTTTAAGCACAGGGGTGGGCGAGCAGTACTTC. This codes for CASSVLSTGVGEQYF.